The rows below give T cell receptor beta chains drawn from one sample of a study of T cells in localized non-small cell lung cancer. Here immunoSEQ multiplex PCR was the method, and the copy in TCRdb shows in-frame clones only, minus some. The sample lists nearly 25,000 clones; around 90% were seen once. This specimen consisted of peripheral blood, obtained before any cancer treatment. Receptors were obtained from a man aged 35 to 69 with stage III squamous cell lung carcinoma. Each CDR3 is given with its conserved first and last residue. The D gene is left open where the match is weak. For some rows the clone size is stated as once, few or many, or as a class when expanded; others skip it.

size: .; length: 14; J: TRBJ2-5; D: .; V: TRBV30; CDR3: CAWTNGNYQETQYF; DNA: TGTGCCTGGACGAACGGAAACTACCAAGAGACCCAGTACTTC
size: once; length: 14; J: TRBJ2-7; D: .; V: TRBV28; CDR3: CASSLAGLTYEQYF; DNA: TGTGCCAGCAGTTTAGCGGGACTGACCTACGAGCAGTACTTC
size: .; length: 10; J: TRBJ2-3; D: .; V: TRBV29-1; CDR3: CSVDGDTQYF; DNA: TGCAGCGTTGACGGTGATACGCAGTATTTT
size: once; length: 15; J: TRBJ2-3; D: TRBD2; V: TRBV4-1; CDR3: CASSQREGWADTQYF; DNA: TGCGCCAGCAGCCAGCGGGAGGGGTGGGCAGATACGCAGTATTTT
size: .; length: 16; J: TRBJ2-2; D: .; V: TRBV9; CDR3: CASSVGASMNTGELFF; DNA: TGTGCCAGCAGCGTAGGAGCTAGCATGAACACCGGGGAGCTGTTTTTT
size: .; length: 17; J: TRBJ2-6; D: TRBD1; V: TRBV19; CDR3: CASSRYRGNSGANVLTF; DNA: TGTGCCAGTAGCCGTTACAGGGGGAACTCTGGGGCCAACGTCCTGACTTTC
size: large; length: 14; J: TRBJ2-7; D: .; V: TRBV6-1; CDR3: CASSEAGEVVEQYF; DNA: TGTGCCAGCAGTGAAGCAGGGGAAGTGGTCGAGCAGTACTTC
size: .; length: 16; J: TRBJ2-3; D: TRBD2; V: TRBV5-8; CDR3: CASSFGTTLGVNTQYF; DNA: TGTGCCAGCAGCTTTGGGACTACCCTTGGGGTGAATACGCAGTATTTT
size: .; length: 14; J: TRBJ1-2; D: TRBD1; V: TRBV10-3; CDR3: CAISDRQGNYGYTF; DNA: TGTGCCATCAGTGACCGACAGGGAAACTATGGCTACACCTTC
size: .; length: 17; J: TRBJ1-5; D: TRBD1; V: TRBV18; CDR3: CASSRSTGYGVDQPQHF; DNA: TGTGCCAGCTCACGATCGACAGGGTACGGGGTCGATCAGCCCCAGCATTTT
size: .; length: 16; J: TRBJ2-6; D: .; V: TRBV9; CDR3: CASSVGQGSGANVLTF; DNA: TGTGCCAGCAGCGTAGGCCAGGGTTCCGGGGCCAACGTCCTGACTTTC
size: .; length: 12; J: TRBJ2-5; D: .; V: TRBV4-3; CDR3: CASSPGRETQYF; DNA: TGCGCCAGCAGCCCGGGTAGGGAGACCCAGTACTTC
size: .; length: 18; J: TRBJ1-6; D: .; V: TRBV19; CDR3: CASSTLRPRSGFYSPLHF; DNA: TGTGCCAGTAGTACTCTAAGGCCCAGGTCGGGATTTTATTCACCCCTCCACTTT
size: .; length: 14; J: TRBJ2-5; D: TRBD2; V: TRBV7-9; CDR3: CASSLAPGGETQYF; DNA: TGTGCCAGCAGCTTAGCGCCCGGGGGGGAGACCCAGTACTTC
size: .; length: 13; J: TRBJ2-7; D: TRBD1; V: TRBV4-1; CDR3: CASSQEGDRVQYF; DNA: TGCGCCAGCAGCCAAGAAGGGGACAGAGTGCAGTACTTC
size: .; length: 13; J: TRBJ1-5; D: .; V: TRBV7-2; CDR3: CASSSTRNQPQHF; DNA: TGTGCCAGCAGTTCGACTAGAAATCAGCCCCAGCATTTT
size: .; length: 14; J: TRBJ1-1; D: .; V: TRBV5-1; CDR3: CASTDPPGGTEAFF; DNA: TGCGCCAGCACAGACCCTCCCGGGGGGACTGAAGCTTTCTTT
size: .; length: 15; J: TRBJ2-3; D: .; V: TRBV5-1; CDR3: CASSIGTRGADTQYF; DNA: TGCGCCAGCAGCATCGGGACACGAGGGGCAGATACGCAGTATTTT